This TCR beta chain was sequenced for a study of blood T cell repertoires in COVID-19. Study as a whole: Samples of COVID-19 (acute and convalescent) were obtained from the United States, Italy and Spain. PBMCs, B-cell-depleted T cells, or T cells were the source of the cDNA or gDNA that made up the material.

V lost 4 bases, J lost 7 bases, and 6 bases stayed unmatched. Germline V gene lookup returns CDR1 LNHDA and CDR2 SQIVND (reference sequence). The CDR3 has 14 amino acids. How the authors handled the data: By means of reference gene primer amplification, nucleated cell counts were estimated. Measured with immunoSEQ multiplex PCR; TCRdb has only the in-frame clones, and not every one. The V and J calls and clone size were taken over from that table, and D and trimming were inferred from the DNA. This sample has over 150,000 clones; about 73% occur once, and the top ten carry approximately 1.8%. Sequencing was carried out using peripheral blood. The rearrangement uses TRBV19 and TRBJ1-2; TRBD1 matches 10 bases. This TCR was sampled from a man older than 75 with acute or convalescent COVID-19. CDR3 sequence: CASSTRQGAGGYTF. The DNA for the CDR3 is TGTGCCAGTAGTACAAGACAGGGGGCGGGTGGCTACACCTTC.